These 32 T cell receptor beta chains originate from one sample sequenced in a study of post-analysis software for immune sequencing data. General study results and limits: Higher frequency in patients than in controls was seen for roughly five TRBV segments, with TRBV5-6, TRBV5-1 and TRBV20-1 among them.

Their specific antigens are unknown. The TCR beta cDNA libraries contained unique molecular identifiers. TCRdb reanalysed the PCR reads using MiXCR and keeps one entry per CDR3 protein. The sample has some 890,000 distinct CDR3 sequences; around 50% are singletons. The sequenced sample was blood. The receptors come from a girl between 5 and 17 years old with multiple sclerosis.

V and J are TRBV29-1 and TRBJ1-2; TRBD1 might be the D (6 bases). Germline values: CDR1 SQVTM, CDR2 ANQGSEA. Deletions cut 4 bases from V and 8 bases from J, with 14 bases between. The CDR3 runs 12 residues. The CDR3 DNA reads as TGCAGCGTTGGCCGCCAGGGGCGAGGCTACACCTTC. This translates into CSVGRQGRGYTF.

The chain recombines TRBV7-3 with TRBJ1-1; D unclear. Germline V lookup: CDR1 SGHTA, CDR2 FQGTGA. CDR3 length equals 14 residues. Trimming took 5 bases from V and 2 from J, leaving 12 bases between them. The CDR3 loop reads CASSPRPTNTEAFF. CDR3 DNA sequence: TGTGCCAGCAGCCCCCGGCCAACTAACACTGAAGCTTTCTTT.

The rearrangement links TRBV20-1 to TRBJ2-7; TRBD2 agrees at 7 bases. The V and J ends lost 0 bases and 5 bases, in that order; junction bases with no gene match: 10. The CDR3 sequence is 15 residues long. The germline V gene has CDR1 DFQATT and CDR2 SNEGSKA (reference sequence). CDR3 sequence: CSARDHSWEGNEQYF. The CDR3 nucleotides are TGCAGTGCTAGAGATCACTCGTGGGAGGGGAACGAGCAGTACTTC.

The sample holds a few counts of this clonotype. The V gene is TRBV7-3, the J gene TRBJ1-2, with 7 nucleotides matching TRBD1. There are 14 residues in the CDR3. Germline values: CDR1 SGHTA, CDR2 FQGTGA. Germline trimming cut 5 bases from V and 6 bases from J; bases unmatched to any gene: 9. CDR3 protein: CASSPGTAPDGYTF. Here the CDR3 DNA reads TGTGCCAGCAGCCCCGGGACAGCTCCCGATGGCTACACCTTC.

The V and J genes are TRBV12-3 or TRBV12-4 and TRBJ2-1; maybe TRBD1 (5 bases). The CDR3 loop spans 11 amino acids. Trimming took off 3 bases at V and 11 bases at J, with 8 bases between the two ends. The CDR3 region is CASSFDRQQFF. In DNA form, the CDR3 reads TGTGCCAGCAGTTTTGACAGACAGCAGTTCTTC.

V gene TRBV7-9 combines with J gene TRBJ2-2, with 7 bases matching TRBD2. Trimming took 5 bases from V and 5 from J; bases not matched to a gene: 8. Germline V gives CDR1 SEHNR, CDR2 FQNEAQ (reference sequence). CDR3 length equals 15 residues. The CDR3 protein is CASSRDGGWTGELFF. The CDR3 DNA follows: TGTGCCAGCAGCCGCGACGGGGGGTGGACCGGGGAGCTGTTTTTT.

This clonotype was observed a handful of times. The chain links TRBV3-1 to TRBJ1-5, with 7 bases that match TRBD1. The CDR3 spans 15 residues. Germline lookup yields CDR1 LGHDT and CDR2 YNNKEL (reference sequence). V was pared by 1 base and J by 6 bases, with 6 bases of the junction left unmatched. The CDR3: CASSQAAGGTQPQHF. As DNA, the CDR3 is TGTGCCAGCAGCCAAGCGGCAGGGGGGACTCAGCCCCAGCATTTT. The full variable domain, in which reference TRBV3-1 and TRBJ1-5 provide the parts outside the CDR3, is DTAVSQTPKYLVTQMGNDKSIKCEQNLGHDTMYWYKQDSKKFLKIMFSYNNKELIINETVPNRFSPKSPDKAHLNLHINSLELGDSAVYFCASSQAAGGTQPQHFGDGTRLSIL.

This clonotype appeared a few times. V usage is TRBV29-1 and J usage is TRBJ2-7; 9 nucleotides line up with TRBD1. The CDR3 runs to 14 residues. The germline V gene has CDR1 SQVTM and CDR2 ANQGSEA. V trimming: 7 bases; J trimming: 5 bases; junction bases outside the gene matches: 12. The CDR3: CSATPGQGRNEQYF. CDR3 nucleotide sequence: TGCAGCGCCACGCCGGGACAGGGAAGGAACGAGCAGTACTTC.

The chain uses TRBV6-2 or TRBV6-3 and TRBJ1-5; 10 bases fit TRBD1. The CDR3 loop spans 15 amino acids. The ends lost 6 bases at V and 2 bases at J; junction bases unmatched: 4. Germline V gene data show CDR1 as MNHEY and CDR2 as SVGEGT. CDR3 nucleotides: TGTGCCAGCAGGTTGACAGGGGGCGGCAATCAGCCCCAGCATTTT. It yields the protein CASRLTGGGNQPQHF.

Comments on this clonotype: At one of its ends the junction is not consistent with the germline gene, which may arise from a read error. The rearrangement joins TRBV2 to TRBJ2-3, with D perhaps being TRBD1 or TRBD2 (5 bases each). The germline CDR1 and CDR2 sequences are SNHLY and FYNNEI. This CDR3 is built from 16 residues. The CDR3 DNA reads as TGTGCCAGCTCCCGCGGGCCCCCGACGGGCACAGGTACGCAGTATTTT. This codes for CASSRGPPTGTGTQYF.

The V and J genes are TRBV7-2 and TRBJ1-4; 7 bases line up with TRBD1. This CDR3 comprises 14 residues. Germline CDR1 SGHTA, CDR2 FQGNSA. V was pared by 4 bases and J by 7 bases, with 6 bases of the junction left unmatched. DNA of the CDR3: TGTGCCAGCAGCTCGGGCAGGGGGAGTGAAAAACTGTTTTTT. Protein: CASSSGRGSEKLFF.

CDR3 nucleotide sequence: TGTGCCAGTAGTATAGCCCGGACAGGCTGGGGGTACAATGAGCAGTTCTTC. This codes for CASSIARTGWGYNEQFF. The chain couples TRBV19 to TRBJ2-1; 7 bases are shared with TRBD1. The V gene's germline CDR1 is LNHDA and CDR2 SQIVND (reference sequence). Trimming cost V 1 base and J 4 bases; bases outside gene matches: 10. CDR3 length: 17 amino acids.

This clonotype showed up just a few times. The chain recombines TRBV10-3 with TRBJ2-6; a possible D gene is TRBD1 (5 bases). The CDR3 runs to 16 residues. V was clipped by 0 bases and J by 3 bases, with 9 bases between them. CDR1 ENHRY and CDR2 SYGVKD come from the germline V gene. This CDR3 is CAISESKGRGANVLTF. The CDR3 DNA follows: TGTGCCATCAGTGAGTCGAAGGGGCGTGGGGCCAACGTCCTGACTTTC.

The chain combines TRBV6-1 with TRBJ2-5, with unresolved D. V dropped 2 bases and J dropped 2 bases, with 15 bases sitting between them. Per the germline V gene, CDR1 is MNHNS and CDR2 is SASEGT. The CDR3 extends over 16 amino acids. The CDR3 sequence is CASSERSQNLQETQYF. Here the CDR3 DNA reads TGTGCCAGCAGTGAAAGATCGCAGAACCTACAAGAGACCCAGTACTTC.

This clonotype appeared a few times. This chain uses TRBV12-3 or TRBV12-4 with TRBJ1-2; TRBD1 might be the D (5 bases). The CDR3 runs 15 residues. V lost 1 base to trimming and J lost 8 bases, with 17 bases between them. The CDR3 protein is CASSLVAGPSRGYTF. In DNA form, the CDR3 reads TGTGCCAGCAGTTTAGTGGCAGGGCCGTCAAGGGGCTACACCTTC.

The sample holds a few counts of this clonotype. The rearrangement joins TRBV6-4 to TRBJ1-2; D possibly corresponds to TRBD1 (6 bases). Deletions cut 2 bases from V and 2 bases from J, with 6 bases between. This CDR3 contains 13 residues. Per the germline V gene, CDR1 is MRHNA and CDR2 is SNTAGT. The CDR3 coding sequence is TGTGCCAGCAGTGACGGACAGAACTATGGCTACACCTTC. The encoded protein is CASSDGQNYGYTF.

The V gene is TRBV27, the J gene TRBJ2-7; D is unresolved. This CDR3 is built from 16 residues. Per germline, CDR1 MNHEY and CDR2 SMNVEV (reference sequence). Between the trimmed V and J ends, which lost 3 bases and 0 bases, there was a span of 15 bases. In nucleotides, the CDR3 is TGTGCCAGCAGTTTTGGCGGCCGGGCGAGCTCCTACGAGCAGTACTTC. It translates to CASSFGGRASSYEQYF.

This chain connects TRBV7-9 to TRBJ2-4; no clear D. Germline assignment: CDR1 SEHNR and CDR2 FQNEAQ (reference sequence). The CDR3 is 13 amino acids. The germline V and J ends were trimmed by 3 bases and 13 bases, with 16 bases remaining between them. The CDR3 spells CASSFDPSKEQYF. DNA of the CDR3: TGTGCCAGCAGCTTCGACCCATCTAAGGAGCAGTACTTC.

Only a few counts were recorded for this clonotype. The chain links TRBV14 to TRBJ1-2; 7 nucleotides line up with TRBD1. V shed 4 bases, J shed 0 bases, and the junction held 8 bases outside the gene matches. Germline lookup yields CDR1 SGHDN and CDR2 FVKESK. The CDR3 runs 16 residues. CDR3 sequence: CASSRLTGEANYGYTF. The CDR3 nucleotides are TGTGCCAGCAGCCGCTTAACAGGGGAAGCTAACTATGGCTACACCTTC.

This chain links TRBV20-1 with TRBJ2-5; 10 nucleotides match TRBD1. The J call may not be correct, given that the DNA end is closer to TRBJ2-7. This CDR3 has 15 amino acids. Per the germline V gene, CDR1 is DFQATT and CDR2 is SNEGSKA (reference sequence). The CDR3 here is CSARETGTGVHEQYF. The CDR3 DNA is TGCAGTGCTAGGGAGACCGGGACAGGGGTGCACGAGCAGTACTTC.

This clonotype turned up a few times. The chain uses TRBV6-1 and TRBJ2-5; a possible D gene is TRBD2 (7 bases). The DNA end favors TRBJ2-7, so the J call may be wrong. This CDR3 is 13 amino acids long. CDR1 is MNHNS and CDR2 is SASEGT in the germline V gene. Here the CDR3 DNA reads TGTGCCAGCACGGGGGCGGGAGTCTACGAGCAGTACTTC. Translation gives CASTGAGVYEQYF.

The rearrangement links TRBV12-3 or TRBV12-4 to TRBJ2-1; 7 bases fit TRBD1. V dropped 5 bases and J dropped 5; count of bases not matched to a gene: 24. CDR3 length equals 20 residues. For the CDR3, the DNA is TGTGCCAGCAGTCTTCGTCCGGGACAGAGACACCAGGGTCTTGACAATGAGCAGTTCTTC. Translating gives CASSLRPGQRHQGLDNEQFF.

Only a few counts were recorded for this clonotype. The CDR3 DNA follows: TGCAGCGTCACACTAGCGGGGTTCCTTGTTACGCAGTATTTT. As protein: CSVTLAGFLVTQYF. The chain employs TRBV29-1 and TRBJ2-3; 10 bases are shared with TRBD2. After removal of 6 bases from V and 8 bases from J, the junction contained 11 bases not matched to a gene. The CDR3 loop spans 14 amino acids. Germline CDR1 and CDR2: SQVTM and ANQGSEA.

This clonotype was counted only a few times. The rearrangement uses TRBV5-5 and TRBJ2-7, with D hard to call. Trimming cost V 1 base and J 4 bases, with 9 bases left between them. The CDR3 loop spans 13 amino acids. The V gene's germline CDR1 is SGHKS and CDR2 YYEKEE (reference sequence). The CDR3 sequence is CASSLTATYEQYF. CDR3 nucleotides: TGTGCCAGCAGCTTGACGGCTACTTACGAGCAGTACTTC.

The rearrangement links TRBV25-1 to TRBJ2-5; 9 bases are a match to TRBD1. The J call is in doubt because the DNA end fits TRBJ2-7 better. Germline V lookup: CDR1 MGHDK, CDR2 SYGVNS. This CDR3 spans 15 amino acids. The CDR3 sequence is CASSVPGQGPYEQYF. The CDR3 region has the DNA TGTGCCAGCAGTGTTCCGGGACAGGGTCCCTACGAGCAGTACTTC.

On this clonotype itself: A read error may account for a junction end that differs from germline. The V and J genes are TRBV5-1 and TRBJ2-1; the D gene is possibly TRBD2 (6 bases). Germline V gene data show CDR1 as SGHRS and CDR2 as YFSETQ. This CDR3 comprises 12 residues. The CDR3 is CASRLGGNEQFF. The CDR3 DNA is TGCGCCAGCAGATTGGGGGGAAATGAGCAGTTCTTC. The entire variable domain, with the rest obtained from reference TRBV5-1 and TRBJ2-1, is as follows: KAGVTQTPRYLIKTRGQQVTLSCSPISGHRSVSWYQQTPGQGLQFLFEYFSETQRNKGNFPGRFSGRQFSNSRSEMNVSTLELGDSALYLCASRLGGNEQFFGPGTRLTVL.

This chain uses TRBV6-1 with TRBJ1-2; D remains unclear. Germline CDR1 reads MNHNS; CDR2 reads SASEGT. Trimming removed 4 bases from V and 3 bases from J, with 12 bases in between. This CDR3 is 14 amino acids long. The CDR3 coding sequence is TGTGCCAGCAGTGGGTCGATCGCGTACTATGGCTACACCTTC. Its translation: CASSGSIAYYGYTF.

V is TRBV20-1 and J is TRBJ2-3; either TRBD1 or TRBD2 may supply D (6 bases each). The germline CDR1 and CDR2 sequences are DFQATT and SNEGSKA (reference sequence). The CDR3 runs 15 residues. Trimming cost V 5 bases and J 3 bases, with 18 bases left between them. In DNA form, the CDR3 reads TGCAGTGCTTCCCGAAGGGGGGTCGAAACAGATACGCAGTATTTT. It is translated as CSASRRGVETDTQYF.

The chain is built from TRBV4-1 and TRBJ2-4; a possible D gene is TRBD1 (6 bases). V was clipped by 0 bases and J by 13 bases, with 13 bases between them. The CDR3 extends over 13 amino acids. Germline CDR1 and CDR2: MGHRA and YSYEKL. The CDR3 sequence: CASSQEGQREQYF. CDR3 DNA: TGCGCCAGCAGCCAAGAAGGACAGAGGGAGCAGTACTTC.

The chain has TRBV20-1 and TRBJ1-6, with 10 bases lining up with TRBD1. CDR3 length: 16 amino acids. J lost 4 bases, V lost 5 bases, and 8 bases had no gene match. The germline V gene has CDR1 DFQATT and CDR2 SNEGSKA (reference sequence). CDR3 in amino acids: CSAADRGLGYNSPLHF. The CDR3 bases are TGCAGTGCTGCAGACAGGGGGCTAGGGTATAATTCACCCCTCCACTTT.

This clonotype was detected only a few times. The CDR3 DNA is TGTGCCAGCAGTGAACGCCCCGGGGGCGATAATCAGCCCCAGCATTTT. Residues: CASSERPGGDNQPQHF. The rearrangement links TRBV6-1 to TRBJ1-5; TRBD1 is a possible D gene (6 bases). The CDR3 contains 16 residues. Per the germline V gene, CDR1 is MNHNS and CDR2 is SASEGT. The V end was cut by 2 bases, the J end by 4 bases, with 15 bases between.

This clonotype showed up just a few times. The chain carries TRBV29-1 and TRBJ2-7; D gene unclear. The germline V gene has CDR1 SQVTM and CDR2 ANQGSEA. The V gene lost 3 bases and the J gene lost 0 bases, with 9 bases spanning the gap. CDR3 size: 13 residues. CDR3 protein: CSVENGNSYEQYF. CDR3 sequence (DNA): TGCAGCGTTGAGAACGGTAACTCCTACGAGCAGTACTTC.